Listed below are T cell receptor beta chains from one sample, sequenced in a study of T cells in Graves' hyperthyroidism and ophthalmopathy. One entry per CDR3 protein results from TCRdb running MiXCR on the multiplex PCR reads. The repertoire holds approximately 420,000 distinct CDR3 sequences, with under 15% as singletons. Sequencing used blood. The receptors originated from a woman under 40 with Graves' hyperthyroidism. The CDR3 runs from the conserved cysteine through the conserved F or W. The order of the fields is V gene, clone size, D gene, J gene, CDR3 protein, CDR3 DNA. D genes are given only for firm matches. Only some rows state a clone size, as once, few, many or a class for expanded clones.

v_gene: TRBV20-1; abundance: .; d_gene: TRBD2; j_gene: TRBJ2-1; CDR3aa: CSARDRLAGANEQFF; CDR3nt: TGCAGTGCTAGAGATAGACTAGCGGGTGCAAATGAGCAGTTCTTC
v_gene: TRBV19; abundance: few; d_gene: TRBD1; j_gene: TRBJ1-1; CDR3aa: CASSIVQGARTEAFF; CDR3nt: TGTGCCAGTAGTATAGTTCAGGGGGCGCGGACTGAAGCTTTCTTT
v_gene: TRBV20-1; abundance: many; d_gene: .; j_gene: TRBJ2-3; CDR3aa: CSARWPGTITDTQYF; CDR3nt: TGCAGTGCTCGCTGGCCAGGAACCATCACAGATACGCAGTATTTT
v_gene: TRBV19; abundance: few; d_gene: .; j_gene: TRBJ2-1; CDR3aa: CASSGMLPSYNEQFF; CDR3nt: TGTGCCAGTAGCGGGATGCTGCCCTCCTACAATGAGCAGTTCTTC
v_gene: TRBV30; abundance: many; d_gene: .; j_gene: TRBJ2-5; CDR3aa: CAWSVGGAQYF; CDR3nt: TGTGCCTGGAGTGTAGGGGGGGCCCAGTACTTC
v_gene: TRBV7-9; abundance: many; d_gene: .; j_gene: TRBJ1-6; CDR3aa: CASSSANTNNSPLHF; CDR3nt: TGTGCCAGCAGCTCGGCTAATACTAATAATTCACCCCTCCACTTT
v_gene: TRBV18; abundance: many; d_gene: .; j_gene: TRBJ2-7; CDR3aa: CASSREGIGSSEQYF; CDR3nt: TGTGCCAGCTCACGTGAGGGTATTGGGTCGTCCGAGCAGTACTTC
v_gene: TRBV2; abundance: many; d_gene: .; j_gene: TRBJ1-1; CDR3aa: CASRDGTEAFF; CDR3nt: TGTGCCAGCAGGGACGGTACTGAAGCTTTCTTT
v_gene: TRBV2; abundance: many; d_gene: .; j_gene: TRBJ2-7; CDR3aa: CASSEGGAAEQYF; CDR3nt: TGTGCCAGCAGTGAAGGTGGGGCTGCGGAGCAGTACTTC
v_gene: TRBV11-3; abundance: .; d_gene: .; j_gene: TRBJ2-2; CDR3aa: CASSLEAWWAEVNTGELFF; CDR3nt: TGTGCCAGCAGCTTAGAGGCTTGGTGGGCAGAAGTTAACACCGGGGAGCTGTTTTTT
v_gene: TRBV15; abundance: few; d_gene: TRBD2; j_gene: TRBJ2-1; CDR3aa: CATSRDWGGTGDEQFF; CDR3nt: TGTGCCACCAGCAGAGATTGGGGAGGGACGGGAGATGAGCAGTTCTTC
v_gene: TRBV5-5; abundance: few; d_gene: .; j_gene: TRBJ2-3; CDR3aa: CASSLRRLLVPADTQYF; CDR3nt: TGTGCCAGCAGCTTGAGAAGACTACTCGTACCCGCAGATACGCAGTATTTT